This paragraph reports one T cell receptor (beta chain). Researchers ran the PCR with 60 Vbeta and 13 Jbeta primers. Sequenced by immunoSEQ multiplex PCR; TCRdb stores in-frame clones only, minus some. The data show under 200,000 clones, 65% to 80% seen once. The V and J ends lost 4 bases and 4 bases respectively, with 13 bases between them. The length of the CDR3 is 13 residues. Germline CDR1 is SQVTM and CDR2 is ANQGSEA. This specimen comes from a study of cytomegalovirus exposure and HLA in healthy donors. This clonotype was sampled from a woman aged 25 to 45 in good health and CMV-seropositive. The chain employs TRBV29-1 and TRBJ1-1; D perhaps matches TRBD1 (5 bases). The material sequenced was PBMCs. The DNA of the CDR3 is TGCAGCGTTGTCCCAGGGCGAGGCACTGAAGCTTTCTTT. As protein: CSVVPGRGTEAFF. Variable domain in full (rest from reference TRBV29-1 and TRBJ1-1): SAVISQKPSRDICQRGTSLTIQCQVDSQVTMMFWYRQQPGQSLTLIATANQGSEATYESGFVIDKFPISRPNLTFSTLTVSNMSPEDSSIYLCSVVPGRGTEAFFGQGTRLTVV.